The rows below give T cell receptor beta chains drawn from one sample of a study of cytomegalovirus exposure and HLA in healthy donors. Profiled with immunoSEQ multiplex PCR; TCRdb holds only in-frame clones, not every one. This table holds under 200,000 clones, 82% found once. Material: PBMCs. The receptors were gathered from a man aged 50 or older in good health and CMV-seropositive. Each CDR3 is given with its conserved first and last residue. The order of the fields is CDR3 DNA, CDR3 protein, V gene, J gene, clone size, D gene. A D gene is named only where the DNA matches it firmly. Rows may omit the clone size; those that give it use once, few, many or a size class.

cdr3_nt: TGTGCCAGCAACCGGGACAGGTCGAACACCGGGGAGCTGTTTTTT
cdr3_aa: CASNRDRSNTGELFF
v_call: TRBV2
j_call: TRBJ2-2
clone_size: NA
d_call: TRBD1

cdr3_nt: TGCGCCACCGGGGGGGAGCTACGGCCAGAGACCCAGTACTTC
cdr3_aa: CATGGELRPETQYF
v_call: TRBV5-1
j_call: TRBJ2-5
clone_size: NA
d_call: TRBD2

cdr3_nt: TGCAGCGTTGCGGCAGGTCAAGAGACCCAGTACTTC
cdr3_aa: CSVAAGQETQYF
v_call: TRBV29-1
j_call: TRBJ2-5
clone_size: NA
d_call: NA

cdr3_nt: TGTGCCAGCTCACCGGGCACTCCTAATGAAAAACTGTTTTTT
cdr3_aa: CASSPGTPNEKLFF
v_call: TRBV18
j_call: TRBJ1-4
clone_size: NA
d_call: NA

cdr3_nt: TGCAGCGTTGGAGGGGGAGATCAGCCCCAGCATTTT
cdr3_aa: CSVGGGDQPQHF
v_call: TRBV29-1
j_call: TRBJ1-5
clone_size: NA
d_call: NA

cdr3_nt: TGTGCCAGTAGGCCTTGGGCCGTGAACACTGAAGCTTTCTTT
cdr3_aa: CASRPWAVNTEAFF
v_call: TRBV19
j_call: TRBJ1-1
clone_size: few
d_call: NA

cdr3_nt: TGTGCCAGCAGCCCGGGACAGCTCCAAGAGACCCAGTACTTC
cdr3_aa: CASSPGQLQETQYF
v_call: TRBV5-4
j_call: TRBJ2-5
clone_size: NA
d_call: TRBD1

cdr3_nt: TGTGCCAGCAGCGTTAAGATAGCGGGAGATGAGCAGTTCTTC
cdr3_aa: CASSVKIAGDEQFF
v_call: TRBV11-1
j_call: TRBJ2-1
clone_size: NA
d_call: TRBD2

cdr3_nt: TGTGCCAGCAGTGACGTTCAGTCTAGCTACGGGATCTCCTATAATTCACCCCTCCACTTT
cdr3_aa: CASSDVQSSYGISYNSPLHF
v_call: TRBV2
j_call: TRBJ1-6
clone_size: few
d_call: NA

cdr3_nt: TGCGCCAGCAGCTACTCCTTTCTAGCGGGAGGGACTAGCTCCTACGAGCAGTACTTC
cdr3_aa: CASSYSFLAGGTSSYEQYF
v_call: TRBV5-1
j_call: TRBJ2-7
clone_size: NA
d_call: TRBD2

cdr3_nt: TGCGCCAGCAGCCAAGAAAGCGGGAGACCCGATACGCAGTATTTT
cdr3_aa: CASSQESGRPDTQYF
v_call: TRBV4-3
j_call: TRBJ2-3
clone_size: once
d_call: TRBD2

cdr3_nt: TGCGCCAGCAGCTTGTTGTATGCGGCCTCCACAGATACGCAGTATTTT
cdr3_aa: CASSLLYAASTDTQYF
v_call: TRBV5-1
j_call: TRBJ2-3
clone_size: once
d_call: NA

cdr3_nt: TGTGCCAGCAGTTTACGGTTAGGAGGAAACACCGGGGAGCTGTTTTTT
cdr3_aa: CASSLRLGGNTGELFF
v_call: TRBV28
j_call: TRBJ2-2
clone_size: NA
d_call: NA

cdr3_nt: TGTGCCAGCAGCTTACCGGGAGGACGGTCACCCCTCCACTTT
cdr3_aa: CASSLPGGRSPLHF
v_call: TRBV5-4
j_call: TRBJ1-6
clone_size: NA
d_call: NA

cdr3_nt: TGTGCCAGTACAGGGACTAGCAGCAGAAAGGGGACCCAGTACTTC
cdr3_aa: CASTGTSSRKGTQYF
v_call: TRBV19
j_call: TRBJ2-5
clone_size: NA
d_call: TRBD2

cdr3_nt: TGTGCCAGCAGCTTCTACGAGCAGTACTTC
cdr3_aa: CASSFYEQYF
v_call: TRBV6-1
j_call: TRBJ2-7
clone_size: NA
d_call: NA

cdr3_nt: TGTGCCAGTAGTACCCTCCCGGCGAGCGGAAGCACAGATACGCAGTATTTT
cdr3_aa: CASSTLPASGSTDTQYF
v_call: TRBV19
j_call: TRBJ2-3
clone_size: NA
d_call: NA

cdr3_nt: TGCGCCAGCAGCCAATACAGGGGCCCCTACGAGCAGTACTTC
cdr3_aa: CASSQYRGPYEQYF
v_call: TRBV4-3
j_call: TRBJ2-7
clone_size: NA
d_call: TRBD1

cdr3_nt: TGTGCCAGCAGAACCGATGGGGCTGGCAATCAGCCCCAGCATTTT
cdr3_aa: CASRTDGAGNQPQHF
v_call: TRBV6-1
j_call: TRBJ1-5
clone_size: NA
d_call: NA

cdr3_nt: TGTGCCAGAATAAATGATTCACCCCTCCACTTT
cdr3_aa: CARINDSPLHF
v_call: TRBV21-1
j_call: TRBJ1-6
clone_size: NA
d_call: NA

cdr3_nt: TGTGCCAGCAGCTTGAGGGGGACTAGCGGGGGCGAGCAGTACTTC
cdr3_aa: CASSLRGTSGGEQYF
v_call: TRBV11-2
j_call: TRBJ2-7
clone_size: NA
d_call: TRBD2

cdr3_nt: TGCGCCAGCAGCTTGGTGGTGGAGACGTCCACAGATACGCAGTATTTT
cdr3_aa: CASSLVVETSTDTQYF
v_call: TRBV5-1
j_call: TRBJ2-3
clone_size: NA
d_call: NA

cdr3_nt: TGTGCCAGCAGTTACTCGACTGACAGGGTGGATGAGCAGTACTTC
cdr3_aa: CASSYSTDRVDEQYF
v_call: TRBV6-5
j_call: TRBJ2-7
clone_size: few
d_call: TRBD1

cdr3_nt: TGTGCCAGCAGCCAATCCCGGGACAGGGGTGACTATGGCTACACCTTC
cdr3_aa: CASSQSRDRGDYGYTF
v_call: TRBV4-2
j_call: TRBJ1-2
clone_size: NA
d_call: TRBD1

cdr3_nt: TGTGCCTGGAGCATTGGCGGGGGGGCCTACGAGCAGTACTTC
cdr3_aa: CAWSIGGGAYEQYF
v_call: TRBV30
j_call: TRBJ2-7
clone_size: NA
d_call: TRBD2

cdr3_nt: TGTGCCAGCAGGGAGAGGTCAGGAGGTAACACTGAAGCTTTCTTT
cdr3_aa: CASRERSGGNTEAFF
v_call: TRBV2
j_call: TRBJ1-1
clone_size: NA
d_call: NA

cdr3_nt: TGTGCCAGCAAAGAGGGGGCAGGCACAGATACGCAGTATTTT
cdr3_aa: CASKEGAGTDTQYF
v_call: TRBV28
j_call: TRBJ2-3
clone_size: NA
d_call: TRBD1

cdr3_nt: TGCGCCAGCAGCTCCGACGGGGGCCAAGAGACCCAGTACTTC
cdr3_aa: CASSSDGGQETQYF
v_call: TRBV5-1
j_call: TRBJ2-5
clone_size: NA
d_call: NA

cdr3_nt: TGTGCCTGGAGCCTTAAGGGGAATAACTACGAGCAGTACTTC
cdr3_aa: CAWSLKGNNYEQYF
v_call: TRBV30
j_call: TRBJ2-7
clone_size: NA
d_call: NA

cdr3_nt: TGTGCCAGCAGTTACACCCCCGGGGACTCCTACAATGAGCAGTTCTTC
cdr3_aa: CASSYTPGDSYNEQFF
v_call: TRBV7-6
j_call: TRBJ2-1
clone_size: NA
d_call: NA

cdr3_nt: TGCGCCAGCAGCCTCTCCCAAGCGGGACTAGCGGGTTACGAGCAGTACTTC
cdr3_aa: CASSLSQAGLAGYEQYF
v_call: TRBV4-3
j_call: TRBJ2-7
clone_size: NA
d_call: TRBD2

cdr3_nt: TGTGCCATCAGTGGACAGCCGAACACTGAAGCTTTCTTT
cdr3_aa: CAISGQPNTEAFF
v_call: TRBV10-3
j_call: TRBJ1-1
clone_size: NA
d_call: NA

cdr3_nt: TGTGCCACCAGACTAGAGGCCGGGGAGCTGTTTTTT
cdr3_aa: CATRLEAGELFF
v_call: TRBV2
j_call: TRBJ2-2
clone_size: NA
d_call: NA

cdr3_nt: TGTGCCAGCAATCCCGCGGGAGTTCGGAACACCGGGGAGCTGTTTTTT
cdr3_aa: CASNPAGVRNTGELFF
v_call: TRBV2
j_call: TRBJ2-2
clone_size: many
d_call: TRBD2

cdr3_nt: TGTGCGAGTCAGCAGGAAGGGGATAGCAATCAGCCCCAGCATTTT
cdr3_aa: CASQQEGDSNQPQHF
v_call: TRBV6-1
j_call: TRBJ1-5
clone_size: once
d_call: NA